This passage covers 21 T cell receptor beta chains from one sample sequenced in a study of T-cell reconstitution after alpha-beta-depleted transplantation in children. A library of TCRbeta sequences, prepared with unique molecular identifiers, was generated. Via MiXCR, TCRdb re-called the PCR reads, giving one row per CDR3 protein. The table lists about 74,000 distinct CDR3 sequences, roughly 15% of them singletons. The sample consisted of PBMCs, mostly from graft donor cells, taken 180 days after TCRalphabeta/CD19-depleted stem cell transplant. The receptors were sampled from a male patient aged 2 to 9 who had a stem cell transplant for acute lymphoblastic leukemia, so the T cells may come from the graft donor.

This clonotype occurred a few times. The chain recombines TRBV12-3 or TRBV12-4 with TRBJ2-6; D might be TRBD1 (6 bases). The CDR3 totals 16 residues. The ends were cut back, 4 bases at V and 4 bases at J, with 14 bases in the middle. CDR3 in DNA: TGTGCCAGCAGTTACCAGGGGCCCTTAGGGGCCAACGTCCTGACTTTC. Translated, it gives CASSYQGPLGANVLTF.

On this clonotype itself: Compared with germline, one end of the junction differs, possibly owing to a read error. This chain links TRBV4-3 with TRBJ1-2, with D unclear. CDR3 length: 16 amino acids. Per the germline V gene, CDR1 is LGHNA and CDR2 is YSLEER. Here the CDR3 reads CASTQSPLGPYYGYTF. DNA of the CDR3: TGCGCCAGCACCCAATCCCCACTAGGGCCCTACTATGGCTACACCTTC.

This chain's CDR3 is CAILTHRGRSYGYTF. In nucleotides, the CDR3 is TGTGCCATCCTTACCCACAGGGGACGTAGCTATGGCTACACCTTC. The chain employs TRBV10-3 and TRBJ1-2; 7 bases are a match to TRBD1. CDR1 is ENHRY, CDR2 SYGVKD, per germline. The V gene end was trimmed by 8 bases and the J gene end by 4 bases; junction bases not matched to a gene: 13. The CDR3 runs 15 residues.

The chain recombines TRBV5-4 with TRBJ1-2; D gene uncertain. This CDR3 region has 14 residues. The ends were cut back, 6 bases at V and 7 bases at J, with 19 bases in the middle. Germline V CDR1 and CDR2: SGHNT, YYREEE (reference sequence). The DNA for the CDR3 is TGTGCCAGCAAACTCCGAGGGAGGTACTTTGGCTACACCTTC. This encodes CASKLRGRYFGYTF.

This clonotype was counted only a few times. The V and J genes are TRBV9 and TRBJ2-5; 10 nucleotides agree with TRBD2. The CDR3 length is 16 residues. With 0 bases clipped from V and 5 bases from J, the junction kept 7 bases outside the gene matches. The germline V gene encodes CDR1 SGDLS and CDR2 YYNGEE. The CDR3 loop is CASSVGYSGRIETQYF. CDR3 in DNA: TGTGCCAGCAGCGTAGGATATAGCGGGAGGATCGAGACCCAGTACTTC.

CDR3 amino acids: CAIERRGGKANYGYTF. The CDR3 region has the DNA TGTGCCATCGAACGCAGGGGAGGAAAAGCTAACTATGGCTACACCTTC. The chain recombines TRBV10-3 with TRBJ1-2; maybe TRBD1 (6 bases). V dropped 8 bases and J dropped 0 bases, with 19 bases sitting between them. Looked up from germline, CDR1 is ENHRY and CDR2 is SYGVKD. The CDR3 loop spans 16 amino acids.

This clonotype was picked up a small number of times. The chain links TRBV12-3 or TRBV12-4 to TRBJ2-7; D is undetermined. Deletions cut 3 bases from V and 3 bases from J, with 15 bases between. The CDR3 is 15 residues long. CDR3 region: CASSFPGSPIYEQYF. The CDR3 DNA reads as TGTGCCAGCAGTTTCCCAGGATCCCCAATCTACGAGCAGTACTTC.

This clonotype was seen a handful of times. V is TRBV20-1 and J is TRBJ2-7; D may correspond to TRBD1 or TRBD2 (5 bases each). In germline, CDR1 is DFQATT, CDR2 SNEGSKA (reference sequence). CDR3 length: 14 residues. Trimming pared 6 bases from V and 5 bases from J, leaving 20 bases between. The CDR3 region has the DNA TGCAGTGCAACCCGAGGGCTCTCCAGGGACGAGCAGTACTTC. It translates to CSATRGLSRDEQYF.

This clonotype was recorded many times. CDR3 sequence reads: CASSQGEGTEAFF. CDR3 coding DNA: TGCGCCAGCAGCCAAGGGGAAGGCACTGAAGCTTTCTTT. The chain uses TRBV4-3 and TRBJ1-1; no reliable D call. The CDR3 contains 13 residues. CDR1 is LGHNA, CDR2 YSLEER, per germline. Between the trimmed V and J ends, which lost 1 base and 4 bases, there was a span of 7 bases.

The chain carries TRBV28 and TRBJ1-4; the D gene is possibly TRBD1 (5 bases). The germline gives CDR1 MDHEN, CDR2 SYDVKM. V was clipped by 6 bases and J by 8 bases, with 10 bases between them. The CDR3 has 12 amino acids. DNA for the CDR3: TGTGCCAGCAGCGCCGGGGGGGAAAAACTGTTTTTT. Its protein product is CASSAGGEKLFF. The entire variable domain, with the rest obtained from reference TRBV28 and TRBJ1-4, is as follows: DVKVTQSSRYLVKRTGEKVFLECVQDMDHENMFWYRQDPGLGLRLIYFSYDVKMKEKGDIPEGYSVSREKKERFSLILESASTNQTSMYLCASSAGGEKLFFGSGTQLSVL.

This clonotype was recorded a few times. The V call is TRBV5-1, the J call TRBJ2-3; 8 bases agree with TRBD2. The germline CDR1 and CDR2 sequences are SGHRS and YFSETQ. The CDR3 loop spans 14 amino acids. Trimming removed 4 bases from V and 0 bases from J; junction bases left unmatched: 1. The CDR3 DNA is TGCGCCAGCAGCGCTAGCGGGAGCACAGATACGCAGTATTTT. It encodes CASSASGSTDTQYF.

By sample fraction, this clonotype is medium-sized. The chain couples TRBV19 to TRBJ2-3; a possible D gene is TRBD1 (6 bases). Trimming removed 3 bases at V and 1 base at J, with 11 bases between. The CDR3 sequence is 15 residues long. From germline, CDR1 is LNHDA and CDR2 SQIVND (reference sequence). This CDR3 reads CASSMTGLGTDTQYF. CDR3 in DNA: TGTGCCAGTAGTATGACAGGCTTGGGCACAGATACGCAGTATTTT. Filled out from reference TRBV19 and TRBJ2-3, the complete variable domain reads DGGITQSPKYLFRKEGQNVTLSCEQNLNHDAMYWYRQDPGQGLRLIYYSQIVNDFQKGDIAEGYSVSREKKESFPLTVTSAQKNPTAFYLCASSMTGLGTDTQYFGPGTRLTVL.

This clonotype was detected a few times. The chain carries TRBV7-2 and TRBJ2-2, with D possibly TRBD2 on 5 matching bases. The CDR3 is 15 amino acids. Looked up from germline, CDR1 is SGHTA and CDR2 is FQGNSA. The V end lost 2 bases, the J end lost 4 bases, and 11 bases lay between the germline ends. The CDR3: CASSLSGRITGELFF. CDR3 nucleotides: TGTGCCAGCAGCTTAAGCGGCAGGATCACCGGGGAGCTGTTTTTT.

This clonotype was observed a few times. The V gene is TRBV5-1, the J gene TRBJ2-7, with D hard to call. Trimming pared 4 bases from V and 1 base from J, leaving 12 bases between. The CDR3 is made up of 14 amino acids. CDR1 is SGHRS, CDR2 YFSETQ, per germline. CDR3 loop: CASSPPSSSYEQYF. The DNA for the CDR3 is TGCGCCAGCAGCCCCCCCAGTTCATCCTACGAGCAGTACTTC.

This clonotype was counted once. The CDR3 DNA is TGTGCCACCGGAGGGACAGGGGGACTTCAGCCCCAGCATTTT. Translating gives CATGGTGGLQPQHF. The V call is TRBV10-3, the J call TRBJ1-5; 11 nucleotides line up with TRBD1. The junction had 8 bases not matched to a gene; V was cut back by 10 bases and J by 6 bases. There are 14 residues in the CDR3. Germline V lookup: CDR1 ENHRY, CDR2 SYGVKD.

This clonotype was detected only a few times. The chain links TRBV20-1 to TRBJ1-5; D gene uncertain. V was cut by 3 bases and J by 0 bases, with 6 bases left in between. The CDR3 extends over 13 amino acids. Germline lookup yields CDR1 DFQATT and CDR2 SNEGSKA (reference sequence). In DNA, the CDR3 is TGCAGTGCTAGTCTGGATAGCAATCAGCCCCAGCATTTT. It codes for CSASLDSNQPQHF.

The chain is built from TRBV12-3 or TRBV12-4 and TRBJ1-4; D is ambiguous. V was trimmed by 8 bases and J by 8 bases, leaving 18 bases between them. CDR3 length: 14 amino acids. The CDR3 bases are TGTGCCAGCGTTTCCAGCGATTCCTCCGAAAAACTGTTTTTT. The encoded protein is CASVSSDSSEKLFF.

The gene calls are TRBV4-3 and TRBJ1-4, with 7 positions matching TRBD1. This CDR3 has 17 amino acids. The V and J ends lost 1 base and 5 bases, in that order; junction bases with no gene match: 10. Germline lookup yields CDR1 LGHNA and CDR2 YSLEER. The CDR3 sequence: CASSQAPYRGGNEKLFF. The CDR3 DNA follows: TGCGCCAGCAGCCAAGCGCCCTACAGGGGCGGGAATGAAAAACTGTTTTTT.

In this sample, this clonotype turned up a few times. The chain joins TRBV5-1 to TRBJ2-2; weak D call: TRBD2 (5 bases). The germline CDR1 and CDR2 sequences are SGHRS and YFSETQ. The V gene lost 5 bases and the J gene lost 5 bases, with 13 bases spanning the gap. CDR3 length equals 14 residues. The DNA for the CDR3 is TGCGCCAGCAGGAACTCCTTAGCGACCGGGGAGCTGTTTTTT. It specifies CASRNSLATGELFF.

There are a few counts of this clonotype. The CDR3 bases are TGTGCCAGCAGCTCGACAGGGGGCCTTTCTGGAAACACCATATATTTT. Its protein is CASSSTGGLSGNTIYF. This rearrangement joins TRBV7-2 to TRBJ1-3, with 10 bases lining up with TRBD1. Germline lookup yields CDR1 SGHTA and CDR2 FQGNSA. This CDR3 comprises 16 residues. V lost 4 bases to trimming and J lost 1 base; unmatched junction nucleotides: 4.

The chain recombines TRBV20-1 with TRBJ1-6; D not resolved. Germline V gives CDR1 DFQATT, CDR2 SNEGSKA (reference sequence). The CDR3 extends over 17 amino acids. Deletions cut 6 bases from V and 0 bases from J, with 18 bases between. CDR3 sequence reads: CSAPDTALSSYNSPLHF. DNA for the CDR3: TGCAGTGCCCCAGACACAGCCCTAAGCTCCTATAATTCACCCCTCCACTTT.